This TCR beta chain comes out of a study of T cell repertoires in cytomegalovirus infection (dated by TCRdb to between 2018 and 2020). General notes on the study: The peptide stimulations were aimed at well-studied HLA-B-restricted epitopes as well as recently identified HLA-C-restricted CMV epitopes, whose presentation resists viral immunomodulation. Donor HLA type was relevant to the analysis, because carriage of CMV infection together with the matching HLA type was indicated by public TCR beta signatures. General findings and caveats noted by the study authors: Cumulative frequency of public TCR beta family members discriminated carriers of CMV infection plus the relevant HLA type in this cohort and an independent 352-donor cohort. In the ex vivo response, HLA-C-restricted CMV-specific TCR beta clonotypes were dominant, and in two of eight donors the single most frequent clonotype came from this HLA-C-restricted group.

Turning to this clonotype: This receptor's antigen is unknown. There are no base qualities to consult, and no much larger clone falls within one base.

This sample was sequenced with an Illumina HiSeq 1500. The public reads were quality trimmed at Q25 with fastp and then assembled into clones with MiXCR by TCRdb, keeping productive beta chains. One record per CDR3 amino acid sequence lists the most common genes and DNA. This sample is represented by 200,000 to 250,000 distinct CDR3 sequences; 35% to 40% of them were singletons. 59% of the sample lies in the top ten. Read against the paper, the sample's treatment or condition label means: in vitro stimulation with specific CMV peptide epitopes to enrich CMV-specific T cells. The TCR comes from a human donor in good health (CMV status not recorded). Some clones in this sample may be carry-over from other donors' samples. Sequenced here: CD8+ T cells from cultured PBMCs, sampled from culture after CMV antigen stimulation.

The sequenced DNA: TGTGCCAGCAGCCCTGGGCTGGATGGCTGGGATGAGCAGTTCTTC. Its protein reads: CASSPGLDGWDEQFF. The chain employs TRBV7-9 and TRBJ2-1; the D gene is unclear. Trimming removed 5 bases from V and 8 bases from J, leaving 19 bases between the germline ends. CDR1 and CDR2, looked up from the germline V gene (reference sequence), are SEHNR and FQNEAQ. The CDR3, cysteine through phenylalanine, is 15 amino acids long. The read is trimmed to its CDR3 DNA, 45 bases read in frame from base 1.